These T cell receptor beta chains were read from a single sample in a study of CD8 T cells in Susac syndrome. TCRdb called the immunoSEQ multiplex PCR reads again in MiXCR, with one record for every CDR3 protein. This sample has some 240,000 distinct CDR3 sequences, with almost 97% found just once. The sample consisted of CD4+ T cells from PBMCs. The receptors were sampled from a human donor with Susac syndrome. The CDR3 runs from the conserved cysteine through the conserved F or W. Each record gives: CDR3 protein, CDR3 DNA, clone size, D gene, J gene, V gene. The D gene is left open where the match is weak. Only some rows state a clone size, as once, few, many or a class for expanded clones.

CDR3aa: CSASIYGYFGEQYF; CDR3nt: TGCAGTGCTAGCATCTATGGCTACTTCGGCGAGCAGTACTTC; abundance: .; d_gene: .; j_gene: TRBJ2-7; v_gene: TRBV20-1
CDR3aa: CASSGTGANTEAFF; CDR3nt: TGTGCCAGCAGTGGGACAGGGGCGAACACTGAAGCTTTCTTT; abundance: .; d_gene: TRBD1; j_gene: TRBJ1-1; v_gene: TRBV25-1
CDR3aa: CSASPLAGKAYEQYF; CDR3nt: TGCAGTGCTTCCCCCTTGGCGGGAAAGGCCTACGAGCAGTACTTC; abundance: .; d_gene: .; j_gene: TRBJ2-7; v_gene: TRBV20-1
CDR3aa: CASSAQGTDTQYF; CDR3nt: TGTGCCAGCAGTGCCCAGGGCACAGATACGCAGTATTTT; abundance: .; d_gene: .; j_gene: TRBJ2-3; v_gene: TRBV2
CDR3aa: CASSGPAGETQYF; CDR3nt: TGTGCCAGCAGTGGACCGGCAGGAGAGACCCAGTACTTC; abundance: .; d_gene: .; j_gene: TRBJ2-5; v_gene: TRBV6-5
CDR3aa: CSARAGMNTEAFF; CDR3nt: TGCAGTGCTAGGGCAGGGATGAACACTGAAGCTTTCTTT; abundance: .; d_gene: .; j_gene: TRBJ1-1; v_gene: TRBV20-1
CDR3aa: CASSPTTAAGELFF; CDR3nt: TGTGCCAGCAGCCCGACGACTGCGGCCGGGGAGCTGTTTTTT; abundance: .; d_gene: .; j_gene: TRBJ2-2; v_gene: TRBV11-3
CDR3aa: CSAPHQSNTGELFF; CDR3nt: TGCAGTGCTCCTCACCAATCGAACACCGGGGAGCTGTTTTTT; abundance: .; d_gene: .; j_gene: TRBJ2-2; v_gene: TRBV20-1
CDR3aa: CASSPGGDYNEQFF; CDR3nt: TGCGCCAGCTCACCGGGAGGTGACTACAATGAGCAGTTCTTC; abundance: .; d_gene: TRBD2; j_gene: TRBJ2-1; v_gene: TRBV5-1
CDR3aa: CASSIGGTTGGYTF; CDR3nt: TGTGCCAGTAGTATAGGCGGGACAACCGGCGGCTACACCTTC; abundance: .; d_gene: .; j_gene: TRBJ1-2; v_gene: TRBV19
CDR3aa: CASSGGGGAYNEQFF; CDR3nt: TGTGCCAGCAGCGGTGGGGGGGGCGCCTACAATGAGCAGTTCTTC; abundance: .; d_gene: .; j_gene: TRBJ2-1; v_gene: TRBV7-9
CDR3aa: CASSMTSGRIDEQFF; CDR3nt: TGTGCCAGCAGCATGACTAGCGGGAGAATCGATGAGCAGTTCTTC; abundance: .; d_gene: TRBD2; j_gene: TRBJ2-1; v_gene: TRBV7-3
CDR3aa: CASSPHIGYEQYF; CDR3nt: TGTGCCAGCAGCCCGCACATTGGTTACGAGCAGTACTTC; abundance: .; d_gene: .; j_gene: TRBJ2-7; v_gene: TRBV11-2
CDR3aa: CASSVSADTQYF; CDR3nt: TGTGCCAGCAGCGTTAGCGCAGATACGCAGTATTTT; abundance: .; d_gene: .; j_gene: TRBJ2-3; v_gene: TRBV9
CDR3aa: CATSDRAGEITDTQYF; CDR3nt: TGTGCCACCAGTGACAGAGCGGGAGAGATCACAGATACGCAGTATTTT; abundance: .; d_gene: TRBD2; j_gene: TRBJ2-3; v_gene: TRBV24-1
CDR3aa: CAWSVIGGSDTQYF; CDR3nt: TGTGCCTGGAGTGTAATAGGGGGGTCAGATACGCAGTATTTT; abundance: .; d_gene: .; j_gene: TRBJ2-3; v_gene: TRBV30
CDR3aa: CSAVQQIGADEQFF; CDR3nt: TGCAGTGCTGTCCAACAGATTGGGGCCGATGAGCAGTTCTTC; abundance: .; d_gene: .; j_gene: TRBJ2-1; v_gene: TRBV20-1
CDR3aa: CASGVGANTGELFF; CDR3nt: TGTGCCAGCGGGGTAGGTGCGAACACCGGGGAGCTGTTTTTT; abundance: .; d_gene: .; j_gene: TRBJ2-2; v_gene: TRBV3-1
CDR3aa: CSVEIKVTEAFF; CDR3nt: TGCAGCGTTGAAATAAAGGTGACTGAAGCTTTCTTT; abundance: .; d_gene: .; j_gene: TRBJ1-1; v_gene: TRBV29-1
CDR3aa: CSVEEGLPQYF; CDR3nt: TGCAGCGTTGAAGAGGGCCTCCCCCAGTACTTC; abundance: .; d_gene: .; j_gene: TRBJ2-5; v_gene: TRBV29-1
CDR3aa: CASRTSGAYNEQFF; CDR3nt: TGCGCCAGCCGGACTAGCGGGGCTTACAATGAGCAGTTCTTC; abundance: .; d_gene: TRBD2; j_gene: TRBJ2-1; v_gene: TRBV5-1
CDR3aa: CASSYWGLDNEQFF; CDR3nt: TGTGCCAGCAGTTACTGGGGGCTGGACAATGAGCAGTTCTTC; abundance: .; d_gene: .; j_gene: TRBJ2-1; v_gene: TRBV6-5
CDR3aa: CASSPGHRGNTEAFF; CDR3nt: TGTGCCAGCTCACCGGGACATCGGGGCAACACTGAAGCTTTCTTT; abundance: .; d_gene: .; j_gene: TRBJ1-1; v_gene: TRBV18
CDR3aa: CSARDRTGFMNTEAFF; CDR3nt: TGCAGTGCTAGAGATCGAACAGGCTTTATGAACACTGAAGCTTTCTTT; abundance: .; d_gene: .; j_gene: TRBJ1-1; v_gene: TRBV20-1
CDR3aa: CASSQVQRGSYNEQFF; CDR3nt: TGCGCCAGCAGCCAAGTCCAACGGGGCTCCTACAATGAGCAGTTCTTC; abundance: .; d_gene: .; j_gene: TRBJ2-1; v_gene: TRBV4-1
CDR3aa: CASKAKMNTEAFF; CDR3nt: TGTGCCAGCAAGGCCAAGATGAACACTGAAGCTTTCTTT; abundance: .; d_gene: .; j_gene: TRBJ1-1; v_gene: TRBV28
CDR3aa: CASSRSGQNYYGYTF; CDR3nt: TGTGCCAGCAGCCGTTCAGGACAGAACTACTATGGCTACACCTTC; abundance: .; d_gene: .; j_gene: TRBJ1-2; v_gene: TRBV7-9
CDR3aa: CASSTPGQGYGYTF; CDR3nt: TGTGCCAGCAGCACCCCGGGGCAGGGCTATGGCTACACCTTC; abundance: .; d_gene: .; j_gene: TRBJ1-2; v_gene: TRBV9
CDR3aa: CASSQGRDRVTGELFF; CDR3nt: TGCGCCAGCAGCCAAGGACGGGACAGGGTTACCGGGGAGCTGTTTTTT; abundance: .; d_gene: TRBD1; j_gene: TRBJ2-2; v_gene: TRBV4-1
CDR3aa: CASSSEAIRQPQHF; CDR3nt: TGTGCCAGCAGTTCCGAGGCCATCAGGCAGCCCCAGCATTTT; abundance: .; d_gene: .; j_gene: TRBJ1-5; v_gene: TRBV9
CDR3aa: CASRGDRDGETQYF; CDR3nt: TGTGCCAGCAGGGGGGACAGGGACGGAGAGACCCAGTACTTC; abundance: .; d_gene: TRBD1; j_gene: TRBJ2-5; v_gene: TRBV12-3/TRBV12-4
CDR3aa: CAWTIGSLGETQYF; CDR3nt: TGTGCCTGGACCATAGGTTCTTTGGGGGAGACCCAGTACTTC; abundance: .; d_gene: .; j_gene: TRBJ2-5; v_gene: TRBV30
CDR3aa: CAGGVGYTF; CDR3nt: TGTGCCGGTGGGGTTGGCTACACCTTC; abundance: .; d_gene: .; j_gene: TRBJ1-2; v_gene: TRBV30
CDR3aa: CASSQGPITGELFF; CDR3nt: TGTGCCAGCAGCCAAGGCCCGATCACCGGGGAGCTGTTTTTT; abundance: once; d_gene: .; j_gene: TRBJ2-2; v_gene: TRBV3-1
CDR3aa: CASSQQGTDTQYF; CDR3nt: TGTGCCAGCAGCCAACAGGGCACAGATACGCAGTATTTT; abundance: .; d_gene: .; j_gene: TRBJ2-3; v_gene: TRBV14
CDR3aa: CALQERANEKLFF; CDR3nt: TGTGCCCTCCAAGAGAGGGCTAATGAAAAACTGTTTTTT; abundance: .; d_gene: .; j_gene: TRBJ1-4; v_gene: TRBV28
CDR3aa: CASSPSLSTPYEQYF; CDR3nt: TGCGCCAGCAGCCCAAGCCTCTCGACCCCCTACGAGCAGTACTTC; abundance: .; d_gene: .; j_gene: TRBJ2-7; v_gene: TRBV5-1
CDR3aa: CASSADREISGNTIYF; CDR3nt: TGTGCCAGCAGCGCCGACAGGGAGATCTCTGGAAACACCATATATTTT; abundance: .; d_gene: TRBD1; j_gene: TRBJ1-3; v_gene: TRBV5-4
CDR3aa: CASSPRDRNQHEQYF; CDR3nt: TGTGCCAGCAGCCCTCGGGACAGGAATCAGCACGAGCAGTACTTC; abundance: once; d_gene: TRBD1; j_gene: TRBJ2-7; v_gene: TRBV3-1
CDR3aa: CASSPGTGMRRGYTF; CDR3nt: TGTGCCAGCTCACCAGGTACAGGGATGAGACGGGGCTACACCTTC; abundance: once; d_gene: .; j_gene: TRBJ1-2; v_gene: TRBV18
CDR3aa: CSARQGTQETQYF; CDR3nt: TGCAGCGCTCGACAGGGCACACAAGAGACCCAGTACTTC; abundance: .; d_gene: TRBD1; j_gene: TRBJ2-5; v_gene: TRBV29-1
CDR3aa: CASSENPGPTYEQYF; CDR3nt: TGTGCCAGCAGCGAGAACCCTGGACCAACCTACGAGCAGTACTTC; abundance: .; d_gene: .; j_gene: TRBJ2-7; v_gene: TRBV9
CDR3aa: CSVDSGGLSGANVLTF; CDR3nt: TGCAGCGTTGATTCGGGGGGGCTGTCTGGGGCCAACGTCCTGACTTTC; abundance: .; d_gene: TRBD2; j_gene: TRBJ2-6; v_gene: TRBV29-1
CDR3aa: CASKTQGAPGNTIYF; CDR3nt: TGTGCCAGCAAGACCCAGGGGGCGCCTGGAAACACCATATATTTT; abundance: .; d_gene: TRBD1; j_gene: TRBJ1-3; v_gene: TRBV28
CDR3aa: CASSLVAGTGQNIQYF; CDR3nt: TGTGCCAGCAGCTTAGTAGCGGGAACGGGACAAAACATTCAGTACTTC; abundance: .; d_gene: TRBD2; j_gene: TRBJ2-4; v_gene: TRBV7-9
CDR3aa: CASSPGHVNEKLFF; CDR3nt: TGTGCTAGCAGCCCGGGACACGTGAATGAAAAACTGTTTTTT; abundance: once; d_gene: .; j_gene: TRBJ1-4; v_gene: TRBV7-7
CDR3aa: CATSDPRTAFYEQYF; CDR3nt: TGTGCCACCAGTGACCCGAGGACAGCTTTCTACGAGCAGTACTTC; abundance: .; d_gene: .; j_gene: TRBJ2-7; v_gene: TRBV24-1
CDR3aa: CASSTGQAREQYF; CDR3nt: TGCGCCAGCAGCACTGGACAGGCACGCGAGCAGTACTTC; abundance: .; d_gene: TRBD1; j_gene: TRBJ2-7; v_gene: TRBV5-1
CDR3aa: CASSPGRKYGYTF; CDR3nt: TGTGCCAGCAGCCCCGGGAGGAAGTATGGCTACACCTTC; abundance: .; d_gene: .; j_gene: TRBJ1-2; v_gene: TRBV7-3
CDR3aa: CASSRLVGPGDTEAFF; CDR3nt: TGTGCCAGCAGCCGACTCGTGGGCCCGGGGGACACTGAAGCTTTCTTT; abundance: .; d_gene: .; j_gene: TRBJ1-1; v_gene: TRBV11-3
CDR3aa: CASSLNLVYEQYF; CDR3nt: TGTGCCAGCAGCTTGAATCTGGTCTACGAGCAGTACTTC; abundance: .; d_gene: .; j_gene: TRBJ2-7; v_gene: TRBV5-6